This TCR beta chain is drawn from a study of glioma-infiltrating T cells. Broader study findings: Tissue and blood shared very few CDR3 sequences. Non-neoplastic patients had below-expected tissue-blood divergence, while all gliomas exceeded expectation.

CDR3 length: 15 residues. V was trimmed by 6 bases and J by 2 bases, leaving 14 bases between them. CDR1 LNHDA and CDR2 SQIVND come from the germline V gene (reference sequence). As concerns this clonotype: The antigen remains undetermined.

Using RNA template, CDR3s of TCR alpha and beta were amplified with iRepertoire arm-PCR. One-step reverse transcription and amplification started from roughly 100-400 ng of tissue mRNA or PBMC total RNA. TCRdb fed the multiplex PCR reads into MiXCR, producing one record per CDR3 protein. This repertoire shows about 89,000 distinct CDR3 sequences, about 25% found once; its top ten account for 6.7%. The sequencing input was glioma tissue, nonneoplastic brain tissue, or PBMCs (not recorded which). This rearrangement joins TRBV19 to TRBJ2-1; D assignment may be TRBD1 or TRBD2 (5 bases each). The clonotype comes from a human donor with low-grade glioma or glioblastoma, undergoing nonglioma brain surgery, or in good health (not recorded which). CDR3 sequence: CASRRGRSAYNEQFF. The CDR3 DNA is TGTGCCAGTAGGAGGGGACGTTCTGCCTACAATGAGCAGTTCTTC.